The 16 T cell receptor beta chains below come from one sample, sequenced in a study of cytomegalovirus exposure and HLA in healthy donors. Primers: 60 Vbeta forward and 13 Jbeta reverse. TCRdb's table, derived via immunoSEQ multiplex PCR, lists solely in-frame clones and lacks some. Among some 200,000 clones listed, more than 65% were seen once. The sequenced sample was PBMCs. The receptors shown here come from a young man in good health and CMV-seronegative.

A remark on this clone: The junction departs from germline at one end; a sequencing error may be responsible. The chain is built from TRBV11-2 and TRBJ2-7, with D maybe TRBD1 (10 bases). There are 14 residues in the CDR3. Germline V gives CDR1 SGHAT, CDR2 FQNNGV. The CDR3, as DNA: TGTGCCAGCAGCCTATCCGCGGGAGGGACAGGGGCATTCTTC. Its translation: CASSLSAGGTGAFF.

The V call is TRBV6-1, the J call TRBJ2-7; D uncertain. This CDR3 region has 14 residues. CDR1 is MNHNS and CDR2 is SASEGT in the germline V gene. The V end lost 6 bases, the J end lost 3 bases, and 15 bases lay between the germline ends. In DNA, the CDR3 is TGTGCCAGCAGCCGTGGCCCCTCCCTCTACGAGCAGTACTTC. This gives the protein CASSRGPSLYEQYF.

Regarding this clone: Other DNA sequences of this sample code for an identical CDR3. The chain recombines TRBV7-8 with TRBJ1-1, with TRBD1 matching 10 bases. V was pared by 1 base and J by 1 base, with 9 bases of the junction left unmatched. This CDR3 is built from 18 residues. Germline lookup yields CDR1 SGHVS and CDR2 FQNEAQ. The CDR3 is CASSLVVDRGFTNTEAFF. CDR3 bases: TGTGCCAGCAGCTTAGTCGTGGACAGGGGGTTTACGAACACTGAAGCTTTCTTT.

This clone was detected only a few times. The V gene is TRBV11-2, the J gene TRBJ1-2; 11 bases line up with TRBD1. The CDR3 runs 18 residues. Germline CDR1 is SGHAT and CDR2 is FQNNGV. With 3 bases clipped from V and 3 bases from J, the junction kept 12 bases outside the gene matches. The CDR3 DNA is TGTGCCAGCAGCTTTCGCGGAAACGGGACAGGGGGTGACTATGGCTACACCTTC. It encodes CASSFRGNGTGGDYGYTF.

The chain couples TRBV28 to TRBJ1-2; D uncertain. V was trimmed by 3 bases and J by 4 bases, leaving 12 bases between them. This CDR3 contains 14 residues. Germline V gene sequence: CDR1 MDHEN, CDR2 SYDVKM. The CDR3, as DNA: TGTGCCAGCAGTTTTGAGGGTATCGGCTATGGCTACACCTTC. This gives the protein CASSFEGIGYGYTF.

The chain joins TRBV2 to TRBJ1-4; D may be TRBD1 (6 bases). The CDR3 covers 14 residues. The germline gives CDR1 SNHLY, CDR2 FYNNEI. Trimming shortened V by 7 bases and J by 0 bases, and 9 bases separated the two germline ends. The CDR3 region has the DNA TGTGCCAGCAACACAGGGTCAACTAATGAAAAACTGTTTTTT. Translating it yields CASNTGSTNEKLFF.

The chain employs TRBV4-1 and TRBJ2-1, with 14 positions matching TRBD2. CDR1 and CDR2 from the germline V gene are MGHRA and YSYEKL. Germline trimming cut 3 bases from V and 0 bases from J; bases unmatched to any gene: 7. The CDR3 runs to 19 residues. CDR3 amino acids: CASSQAGLAGVSSYNEQFF. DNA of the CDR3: TGCGCCAGCAGCCAGGCGGGACTAGCGGGAGTGAGCTCCTACAATGAGCAGTTCTTC.

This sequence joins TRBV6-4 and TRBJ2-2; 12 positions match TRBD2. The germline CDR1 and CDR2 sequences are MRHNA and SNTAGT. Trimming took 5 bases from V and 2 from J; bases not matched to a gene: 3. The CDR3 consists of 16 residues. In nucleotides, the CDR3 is TGTGCCAGCAGTCGGACTAGCGGGGACAACACCGGGGAGCTGTTTTTT. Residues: CASSRTSGDNTGELFF.

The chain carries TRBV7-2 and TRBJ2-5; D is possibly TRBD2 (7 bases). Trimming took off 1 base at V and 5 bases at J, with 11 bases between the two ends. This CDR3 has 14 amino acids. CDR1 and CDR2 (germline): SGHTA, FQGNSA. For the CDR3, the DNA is TGTGCCAGCAGCTTAGGGGGGGGCGGGGAGACCCAGTACTTC. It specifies CASSLGGGGETQYF.

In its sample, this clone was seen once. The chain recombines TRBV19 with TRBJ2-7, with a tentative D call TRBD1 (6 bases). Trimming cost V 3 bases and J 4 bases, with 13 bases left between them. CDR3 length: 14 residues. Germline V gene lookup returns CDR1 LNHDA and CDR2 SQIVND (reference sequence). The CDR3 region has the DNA TGTGCCAGTAGTATGCTGGACAGTTCTTACGAGCAGTACTTC. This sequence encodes CASSMLDSSYEQYF.

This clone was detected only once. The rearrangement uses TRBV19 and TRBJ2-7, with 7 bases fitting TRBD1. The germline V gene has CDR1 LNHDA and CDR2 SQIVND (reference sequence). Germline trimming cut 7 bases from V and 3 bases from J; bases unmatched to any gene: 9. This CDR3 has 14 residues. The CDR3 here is CASNEGTAFYEQYF. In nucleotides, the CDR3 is TGTGCCAGTAATGAGGGGACAGCTTTCTACGAGCAGTACTTC.

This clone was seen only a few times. In DNA, the CDR3 is TGTGCCAGCAGTTACTCCGGACTAGCGGGGGCCTACGAGCAGTACTTC. Its translation: CASSYSGLAGAYEQYF. This chain links TRBV6-5 with TRBJ2-7, with TRBD2 matching over 13 bases. The ends lost 0 bases at V and 2 bases at J; junction bases unmatched: 1. Per the germline V gene, CDR1 is MNHEY and CDR2 is SVGAGI. The CDR3 length is 16 residues.

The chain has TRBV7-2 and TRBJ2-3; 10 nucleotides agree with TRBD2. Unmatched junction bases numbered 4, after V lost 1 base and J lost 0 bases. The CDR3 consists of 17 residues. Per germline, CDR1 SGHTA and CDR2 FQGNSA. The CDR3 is CASSLVGLAVSTDTQYF. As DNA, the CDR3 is TGTGCCAGCAGCTTAGTAGGACTAGCGGTTAGCACAGATACGCAGTATTTT. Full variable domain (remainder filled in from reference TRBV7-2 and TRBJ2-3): GAGVSQSPSNKVTEKGKDVELRCDPISGHTALYWYRQSLGQGLEFLIYFQGNSAPDKSGLPSDRFSAERTGGSVSTLTIQRTQQEDSAVYLCASSLVGLAVSTDTQYFGPGTRLTVL.

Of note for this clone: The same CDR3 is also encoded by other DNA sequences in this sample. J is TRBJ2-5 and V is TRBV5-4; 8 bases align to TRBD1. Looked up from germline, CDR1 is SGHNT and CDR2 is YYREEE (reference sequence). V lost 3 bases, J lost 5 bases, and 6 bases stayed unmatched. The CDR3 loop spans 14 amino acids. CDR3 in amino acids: CASSSQGAVETQYF. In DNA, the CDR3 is TGTGCCAGCAGCTCCCAGGGGGCGGTGGAGACCCAGTACTTC.

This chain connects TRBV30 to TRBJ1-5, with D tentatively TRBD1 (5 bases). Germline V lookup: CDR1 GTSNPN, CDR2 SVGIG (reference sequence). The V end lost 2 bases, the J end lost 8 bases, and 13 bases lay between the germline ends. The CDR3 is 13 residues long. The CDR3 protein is CAWSKAGREPQHF. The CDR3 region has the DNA TGTGCCTGGAGTAAGGCAGGGAGGGAGCCCCAGCATTTT.

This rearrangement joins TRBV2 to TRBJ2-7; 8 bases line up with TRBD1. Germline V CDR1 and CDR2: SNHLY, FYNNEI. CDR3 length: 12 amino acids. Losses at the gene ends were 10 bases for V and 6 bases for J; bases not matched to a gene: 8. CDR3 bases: TGTGCCACCTTGCCCACAGGGGGCGAGCAGTACTTC. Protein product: CATLPTGGEQYF.